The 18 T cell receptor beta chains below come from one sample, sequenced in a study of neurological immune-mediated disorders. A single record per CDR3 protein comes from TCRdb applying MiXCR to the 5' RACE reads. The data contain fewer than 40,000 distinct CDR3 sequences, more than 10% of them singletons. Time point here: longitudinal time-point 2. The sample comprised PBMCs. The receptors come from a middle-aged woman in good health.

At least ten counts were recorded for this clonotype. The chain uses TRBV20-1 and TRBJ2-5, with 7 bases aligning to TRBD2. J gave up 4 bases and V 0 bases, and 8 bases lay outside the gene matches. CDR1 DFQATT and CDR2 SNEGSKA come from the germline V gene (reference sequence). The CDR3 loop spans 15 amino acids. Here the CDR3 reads CSARDGRGMGETQYF. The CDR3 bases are TGCAGTGCTAGAGATGGGCGGGGGATGGGAGAGACCCAGTACTTC.

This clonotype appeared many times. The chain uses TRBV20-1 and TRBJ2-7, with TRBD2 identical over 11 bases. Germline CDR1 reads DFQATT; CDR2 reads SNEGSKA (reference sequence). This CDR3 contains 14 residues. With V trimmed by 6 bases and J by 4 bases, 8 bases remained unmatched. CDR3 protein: CSAKTSGRSYEQYF. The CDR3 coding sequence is TGCAGTGCCAAAACTAGCGGGAGATCGTACGAGCAGTACTTC.

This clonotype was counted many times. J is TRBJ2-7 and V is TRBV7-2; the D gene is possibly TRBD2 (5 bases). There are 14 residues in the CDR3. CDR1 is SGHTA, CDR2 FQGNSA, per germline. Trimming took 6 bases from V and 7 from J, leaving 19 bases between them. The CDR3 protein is CASRLGGGLLEQYF. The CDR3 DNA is TGTGCCAGCAGATTGGGTGGCGGGTTACTTGAGCAGTACTTC.

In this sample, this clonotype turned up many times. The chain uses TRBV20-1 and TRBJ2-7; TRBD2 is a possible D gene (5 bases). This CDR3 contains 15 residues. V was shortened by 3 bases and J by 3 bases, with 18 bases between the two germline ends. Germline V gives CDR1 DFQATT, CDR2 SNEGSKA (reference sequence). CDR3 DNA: TGCAGTGCTAGTACCCCGGGCTCCCGGGACTACGAGCAGTACTTC. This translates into CSASTPGSRDYEQYF.

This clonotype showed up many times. The CDR3 loop is CASSAEGLAGGYEQYF. DNA of the CDR3: TGTGCCAGCAGTGCCGAGGGCCTAGCGGGAGGCTACGAGCAGTACTTC. The V gene is TRBV28, the J gene TRBJ2-7, with 11 bases fitting TRBD2. V dropped 5 bases and J dropped 3; count of bases not matched to a gene: 9. CDR3 length equals 16 residues. Germline V gives CDR1 MDHEN, CDR2 SYDVKM. Together with reference TRBV28 and TRBJ2-7, the CDR3 gives the full variable domain: DVKVTQSSRYLVKRTGEKVFLECVQDMDHENMFWYRQDPGLGLRLIYFSYDVKMKEKGDIPEGYSVSREKKERFSLILESASTNQTSMYLCASSAEGLAGGYEQYFGPGTRLTVT.

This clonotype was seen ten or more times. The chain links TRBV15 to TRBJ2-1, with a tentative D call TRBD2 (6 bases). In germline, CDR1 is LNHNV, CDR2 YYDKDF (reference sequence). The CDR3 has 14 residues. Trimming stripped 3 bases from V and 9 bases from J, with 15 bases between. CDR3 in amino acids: CATSRAYSEGEQFF. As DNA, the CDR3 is TGTGCCACCAGCAGGGCTTATTCGGAGGGTGAGCAGTTCTTC.

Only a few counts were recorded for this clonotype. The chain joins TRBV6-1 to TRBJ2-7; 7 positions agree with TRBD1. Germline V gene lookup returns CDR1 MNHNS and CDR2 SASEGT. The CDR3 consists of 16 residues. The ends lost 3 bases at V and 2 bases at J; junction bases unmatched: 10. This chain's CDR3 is CASSEPRTGSTYEQYF. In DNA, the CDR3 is TGTGCCAGCAGTGAGCCGAGGACAGGTTCTACCTACGAGCAGTACTTC.

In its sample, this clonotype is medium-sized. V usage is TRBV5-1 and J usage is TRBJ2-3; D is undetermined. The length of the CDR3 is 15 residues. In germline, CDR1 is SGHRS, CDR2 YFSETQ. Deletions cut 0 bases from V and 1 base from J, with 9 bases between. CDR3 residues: CASSLEAPGTDTQYF. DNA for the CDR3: TGCGCCAGCAGCTTGGAGGCCCCCGGCACAGATACGCAGTATTTT.

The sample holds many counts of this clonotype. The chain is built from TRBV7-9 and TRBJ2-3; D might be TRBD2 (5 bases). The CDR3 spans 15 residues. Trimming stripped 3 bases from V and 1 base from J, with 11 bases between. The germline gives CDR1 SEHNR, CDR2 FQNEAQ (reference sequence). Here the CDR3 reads CASSFLASGTDTQYF. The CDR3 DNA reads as TGTGCCAGCAGCTTTCTAGCTTCCGGCACAGATACGCAGTATTTT.

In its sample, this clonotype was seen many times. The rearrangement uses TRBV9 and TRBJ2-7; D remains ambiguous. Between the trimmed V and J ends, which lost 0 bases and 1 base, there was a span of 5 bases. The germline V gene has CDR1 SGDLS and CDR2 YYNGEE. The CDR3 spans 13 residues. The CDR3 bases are TGTGCCAGCAGCGTAGCCCCATCCTACGAGCAGTACTTC. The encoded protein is CASSVAPSYEQYF.

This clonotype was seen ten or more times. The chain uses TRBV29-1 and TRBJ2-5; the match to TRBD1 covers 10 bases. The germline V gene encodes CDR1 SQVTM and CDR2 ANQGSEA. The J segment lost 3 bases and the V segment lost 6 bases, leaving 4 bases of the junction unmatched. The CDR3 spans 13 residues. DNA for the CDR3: TGCAGCGTCGCCGGGACAGGGGAAGAGACCCAGTACTTC. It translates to CSVAGTGEETQYF.

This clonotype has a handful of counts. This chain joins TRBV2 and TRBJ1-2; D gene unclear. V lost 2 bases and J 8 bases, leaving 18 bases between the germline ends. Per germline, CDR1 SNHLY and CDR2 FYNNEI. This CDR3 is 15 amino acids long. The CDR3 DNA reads TGTGCCAGCAGTGAAACTACGCCAGGTCCCCTGGGCTACACCTTC. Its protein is CASSETTPGPLGYTF.

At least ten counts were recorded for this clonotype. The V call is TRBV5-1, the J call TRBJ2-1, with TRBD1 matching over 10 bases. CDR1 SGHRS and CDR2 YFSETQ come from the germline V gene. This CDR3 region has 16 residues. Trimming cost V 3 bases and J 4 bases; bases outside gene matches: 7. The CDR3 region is CASSSSRDRGYNEQFF. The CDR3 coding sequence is TGCGCCAGCAGCTCCAGCCGGGACAGGGGATACAATGAGCAGTTCTTC.

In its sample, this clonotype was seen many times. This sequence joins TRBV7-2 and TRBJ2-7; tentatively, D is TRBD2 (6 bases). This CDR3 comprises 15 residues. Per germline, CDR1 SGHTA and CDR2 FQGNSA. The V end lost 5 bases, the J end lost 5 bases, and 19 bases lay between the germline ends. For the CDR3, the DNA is TGTGCCAGCAGCCAAGCAGCGGGTTCCACCCACGAGCAGTACTTC. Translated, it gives CASSQAAGSTHEQYF.

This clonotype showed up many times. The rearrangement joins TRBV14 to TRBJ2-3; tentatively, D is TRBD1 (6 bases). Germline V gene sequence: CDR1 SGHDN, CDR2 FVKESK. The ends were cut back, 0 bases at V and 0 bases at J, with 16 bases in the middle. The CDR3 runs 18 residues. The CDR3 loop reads CASSQDQSSGTSTDTQYF. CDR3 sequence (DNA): TGTGCCAGCAGCCAAGATCAAAGTTCAGGGACAAGCACAGATACGCAGTATTTT.

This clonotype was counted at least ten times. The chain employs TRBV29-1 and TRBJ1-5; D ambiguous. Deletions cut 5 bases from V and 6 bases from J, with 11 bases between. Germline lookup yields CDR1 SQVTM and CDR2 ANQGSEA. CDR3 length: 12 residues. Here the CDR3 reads CSVQRRGQPQHF. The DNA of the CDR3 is TGCAGCGTTCAGCGCCGGGGTCAGCCCCAGCATTTT.

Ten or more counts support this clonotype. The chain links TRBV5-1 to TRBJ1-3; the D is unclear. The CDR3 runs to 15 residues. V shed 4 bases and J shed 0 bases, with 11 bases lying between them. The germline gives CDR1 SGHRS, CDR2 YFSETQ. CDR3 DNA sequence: TGCGCCAGCAGCGAAGGACTGTACTCTGGAAACACCATATATTTT. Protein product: CASSEGLYSGNTIYF.

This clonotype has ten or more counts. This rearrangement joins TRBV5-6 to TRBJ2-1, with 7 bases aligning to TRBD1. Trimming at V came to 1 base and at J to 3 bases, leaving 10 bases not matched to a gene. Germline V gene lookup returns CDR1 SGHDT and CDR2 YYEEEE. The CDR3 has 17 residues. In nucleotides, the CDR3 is TGTGCCAGCAGCTTGCTAAGGGGGCCGTCTAGCTACAATGAGCAGTTCTTC. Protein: CASSLLRGPSSYNEQFF.